This T cell receptor beta chain is from a study of CD8 T cells in ankylosing spondylitis. Germline CDR1 and CDR2: SGHRS and YFSETQ. The V end lost 0 bases, the J end lost 1 base, and 9 bases lay between the germline ends. The CDR3 is 15 amino acids. Findings and caveats of the study: Disease-linked clones were CD8+ and relatively rare in peripheral blood. The clones that were linked to disease were reported to be significantly enriched in matched synovial fluid samples from ankylosing spondylitis patients. A TCR beta motif of 8 or 9 highly homologous variants appeared characteristic of ankylosing spondylitis blood.

TCRdb reprocessed the 5' RACE reads with MiXCR, giving one entry per CDR3 protein. The table lists around 35,000 distinct CDR3 sequences, approximately 11% of them singletons. Note on this clonotype: Its antigen is as yet unknown.

This chain joins TRBV5-1 and TRBJ2-3; D remains ambiguous. The clonotype was recovered from a male donor with ankylosing spondylitis. Sequenced material: synovial fluid, either unsorted or a sorted T cell fraction (not recorded which). CDR3 nucleotides: TGCGCCAGCAGCTTGGTAAATGGGGGCACAGATACGCAGTATTTT. Amino acid sequence: CASSLVNGGTDTQYF. Based on the CDR3 plus reference TRBV5-1 and TRBJ2-3, the full variable domain is KAGVTQTPRYLIKTRGQQVTLSCSPISGHRSVSWYQQTPGQGLQFLFEYFSETQRNKGNFPGRFSGRQFSNSRSEMNVSTLELGDSALYLCASSLVNGGTDTQYFGPGTRLTVL.